These 30 T cell receptor beta chains share one sample of origin, sequenced in a study of OX40 agonist ivuxolimab in advanced cancers. TCRdb keeps only in-frame clones here, not all; method: immunoSEQ multiplex PCR. The sample yields about 36,000 clones, 78% seen once. The sample was CD4+ or CD8+ T cells sorted from blood, taken in a trial of the OX40 agonist ivuxolimab. These receptors all come from an adult with an advanced solid tumor such as melanoma, head and neck, liver or kidney cancer.

This clone was seen only once. The chain recombines TRBV5-1 with TRBJ2-5, with 7 bases that match TRBD2. Germline trimming cut 4 bases from V and 4 bases from J; bases unmatched to any gene: 16. Per germline, CDR1 SGHRS and CDR2 YFSETQ. The CDR3 sequence is 17 residues long. The CDR3 region is CASSPARVLKRGETQYF. CDR3 in DNA: TGCGCCAGCAGCCCCGCCCGGGTGTTGAAGCGGGGAGAGACCCAGTACTTC. Together with reference TRBV5-1 and TRBJ2-5, the CDR3 gives the full variable domain: KAGVTQTPRYLIKTRGQQVTLSCSPISGHRSVSWYQQTPGQGLQFLFEYFSETQRNKGNFPGRFSGRQFSNSRSEMNVSTLELGDSALYLCASSPARVLKRGETQYFGPGTRLLVL.

The gene calls are TRBV6-1 and TRBJ2-1; D is undetermined. Germline values: CDR1 MNHNS, CDR2 SASEGT. This CDR3 is 15 amino acids long. Trimming shortened V by 1 base and J by 0 bases, and 7 bases separated the two germline ends. This CDR3 is CASSEGSSSYNEQFF. The CDR3 region has the DNA TGTGCCAGCAGTGAAGGGTCTAGCTCCTACAATGAGCAGTTCTTC.

Only one count was recorded for this clone. V usage is TRBV21-1 and J usage is TRBJ2-5; the table names TRBD1, a call not compared with the DNA. TRBV21-1 is classified as a pseudogene. This CDR3 region has 14 residues. Written as DNA, the CDR3 is TGTGCCAGCAGCAAAGTGGACAGCCAAGAGACCCAGTACTTC. It codes for CASSKVDSQETQYF.

The rearrangement links TRBV29-1 to TRBJ1-1, with TRBD1 matching over 11 bases. The J segment lost 6 bases and the V segment lost 5 bases, leaving 8 bases of the junction unmatched. The length of the CDR3 is 14 residues. Germline assignment: CDR1 SQVTM and CDR2 ANQGSEA. The CDR3 nucleotides read TGCAGCGTTTACGGGACAGGGGGAAGGTCTGAAGCTTTCTTT. Its protein product is CSVYGTGGRSEAFF.

The chain joins TRBV19 to TRBJ2-7, with D maybe TRBD2 (6 bases). The ends were cut back, 4 bases at V and 7 bases at J, with 17 bases in the middle. The CDR3 covers 14 residues. The germline V gene has CDR1 LNHDA and CDR2 SQIVND (reference sequence). CDR3 coding DNA: TGTGCCAGTAGTACGCGGGACTCTCGGAAAGAGCAGTACTTC. Translating gives CASSTRDSRKEQYF.

The rearrangement joins TRBV7-2 to TRBJ2-7; 10 bases are shared with TRBD1. CDR1 is SGHTA, CDR2 FQGNSA, per germline. The CDR3 spans 15 residues. The V and J ends lost 5 bases and 2 bases, in that order; junction bases with no gene match: 6. The CDR3 DNA reads as TGTGCCAGCAGCCCCGACAGGGGGCGGACCTACGAGCAGTACTTC. It specifies CASSPDRGRTYEQYF.

The V call is TRBV19, the J call TRBJ2-1; 12 bases map to TRBD2. V was pared by 5 bases and J by 7 bases, with 6 bases of the junction left unmatched. Germline CDR1 is LNHDA and CDR2 is SQIVND (reference sequence). The CDR3 runs 15 residues. CDR3 loop: CASSPTSGGLNEQFF. CDR3 DNA sequence: TGTGCCAGTAGTCCAACTAGCGGGGGGTTAAATGAGCAGTTCTTC.

This chain joins TRBV28 and TRBJ2-5; 7 bases agree with TRBD1. Germline loops: CDR1 MDHEN, CDR2 SYDVKM. The CDR3 spans 11 residues. The CDR3 sequence: CAIRQGGTQYF. CDR3 DNA sequence: TGTGCTATTAGACAGGGCGGGACCCAGTACTTC.

This sequence joins TRBV5-1 and TRBJ2-1; 9 positions agree with TRBD1. The V and J ends lost 2 bases and 1 base, in that order; junction bases with no gene match: 4. This CDR3 is built from 16 residues. Germline V lookup: CDR1 SGHRS, CDR2 YFSETQ. For the CDR3, the DNA is TGCGCCAGCAGCTTTAAGGGACAGGGTTCCTACAATGAGCAGTTCTTC. Its translation: CASSFKGQGSYNEQFF.

Notes on this clone: Additional DNA sequences in this sample encode the identical CDR3. The chain couples TRBV5-4 to TRBJ2-5, with no clear D. CDR3 size: 14 residues. V was trimmed by 1 base and J by 1 base, leaving 8 bases between them. Per germline, CDR1 SGHNT and CDR2 YYREEE (reference sequence). The CDR3 here is CASSLPGGQETQYF. The CDR3 nucleotides are TGTGCCAGCAGCTTGCCAGGCGGCCAAGAGACCCAGTACTTC.

The chain carries TRBV6-5 and TRBJ1-2; TRBD1 might be the D (5 bases). V gave up 9 bases and J gave up 6 bases, with 14 bases separating them. This CDR3 has 12 amino acids. Germline V gives CDR1 MNHEY, CDR2 SVGAGI. The CDR3 sequence: CASAGGWNGYTF. DNA of the CDR3: TGTGCCAGTGCGGGGGGATGGAATGGCTACACCTTC.

The chain is built from TRBV20-1 and TRBJ2-1; tentative D call: TRBD1 (6 bases). V lost 4 bases and J 15 bases, leaving 16 bases between the germline ends. This CDR3 is 11 amino acids long. Per germline, CDR1 DFQATT and CDR2 SNEGSKA (reference sequence). Here the CDR3 DNA reads TGCAGTGCTACCCCACAGGGCCCGGGGTTCTTC. Its translation is CSATPQGPGFF.

The V call is TRBV4-1, the J call TRBJ2-5; D unclear. Deletions cut 5 bases from V and 5 bases from J, with 9 bases between. The CDR3 has 12 amino acids. Germline V CDR1 and CDR2: MGHRA, YSYEKL. The DNA for the CDR3 is TGCGCCAGCAGCTCTTCTTTTGAGACCCAGTACTTC. Translated: CASSSSFETQYF.

The chain is built from TRBV18 and TRBJ2-7, with 13 bases aligning to TRBD2. Germline CDR1 and CDR2: KGHSH and LQKENI. The CDR3 is 16 residues long. V lost 3 bases to trimming and J lost 5 bases; unmatched junction nucleotides: 7. The CDR3 nucleotides read TGTGCCAGCTCACCGCAACTAGCGGGAGGGGTTAACGAGCAGTACTTC. Its protein is CASSPQLAGGVNEQYF.

V gene TRBV5-1 combines with J gene TRBJ2-5, with TRBD1 matching 7 bases. With 4 bases clipped from V and 4 bases from J, the junction kept 10 bases outside the gene matches. The CDR3 contains 15 residues. CDR1 and CDR2 from the germline V gene are SGHRS and YFSETQ. CDR3 loop: CASSTDPGGRETQYF. The CDR3, as DNA: TGCGCCAGCAGCACTGACCCAGGGGGACGAGAGACCCAGTACTTC.

This clone has a handful of counts. J is TRBJ2-5 and V is TRBV7-3, with 8 bases lining up with TRBD1. This CDR3 spans 13 amino acids. Germline V CDR1 and CDR2: SGHTA, FQGTGA. V lost 5 bases and J lost 6; bases outside the gene matches: 5. CDR3 nucleotides: TGTGCCAGCAGCCCTGACAGGGGCCAGACCCAGTACTTC. Translating it yields CASSPDRGQTQYF.

The rearrangement links TRBV6-1 to TRBJ2-1; a possible D gene is TRBD1 (6 bases). The germline gives CDR1 MNHNS, CDR2 SASEGT. V lost 3 bases and J 4 bases, leaving 13 bases between the germline ends. There are 15 residues in the CDR3. The chain's CDR3 is CASSEATGRYNEQFF. CDR3 in DNA: TGTGCCAGCAGTGAGGCAACAGGGAGATACAATGAGCAGTTCTTC.

The rearrangement joins TRBV4-1 to TRBJ1-5; maybe TRBD1 (5 bases). The CDR3 extends over 14 amino acids. Trimming removed 4 bases at V and 6 bases at J, with 13 bases between. Per germline, CDR1 MGHRA and CDR2 YSYEKL. Here the CDR3 reads CASSRDRSGQPQHF. The CDR3 coding sequence is TGCGCCAGCAGCCGGGACCGAAGCGGTCAGCCCCAGCATTTT.

This clone is a singleton in its sample. This rearrangement joins TRBV15 to TRBJ1-4; weak D call: TRBD1 (5 bases). The germline V gene encodes CDR1 LNHNV and CDR2 YYDKDF (reference sequence). Deletions cut 0 bases from V and 4 bases from J, with 9 bases between. This CDR3 region has 15 residues. The CDR3 DNA reads TGTGCCACCAGCAGAGATAGGGGAATTAATGAAAAACTGTTTTTT. This sequence encodes CATSRDRGINEKLFF.

This rearrangement joins TRBV5-5 to TRBJ2-5, with a tentative D call TRBD2 (5 bases). This CDR3 has 14 amino acids. Germline V lookup: CDR1 SGHKS, CDR2 YYEKEE (reference sequence). Deletions cut 0 bases from V and 1 base from J, with 7 bases between. The CDR3, as DNA: TGTGCCAGCAGCTTGGGAGGGAGCCAAGAGACCCAGTACTTC. This gives the protein CASSLGGSQETQYF. Looking up the rest from reference TRBV5-5 and TRBJ2-5 gives the full variable domain: DAGVTQSPTHLIKTRGQQVTLRCSPISGHKSVSWYQQVLGQGPQFIFQYYEKEERGRGNFPDRFSARQFPNYSSELNVNALLLGDSALYLCASSLGGSQETQYFGPGTRLLVL.

This clone was recorded once. V gene TRBV25-1 combines with J gene TRBJ1-6, with 9 nucleotides matching TRBD1. CDR3 size: 13 residues. Trimming at V came to 9 bases and at J to 9 bases, leaving 6 bases not matched to a gene. Germline CDR1 reads MGHDK; CDR2 reads SYGVNS. In DNA form, the CDR3 reads TGTGCCAGTACCCGGGACAGGGCTTCACCCCTCCACTTT. It translates to CASTRDRASPLHF.

CDR3 bases: TGTGCCAGCAGCTTAGTGAGAGCGGAGCAGTACTTC. Protein sequence: CASSLVRAEQYF. This chain uses TRBV11-2 with TRBJ2-5; possibly TRBD2 for D (5 bases). The V and J ends lost 1 base and 11 bases respectively, with 11 bases between them. Germline-derived CDR1 and CDR2 are SGHAT and FQNNGV. The CDR3 runs 12 residues.

The chain uses TRBV5-8 and TRBJ1-1; TRBD1 aligns across 8 bases. This CDR3 region has 17 residues. Germline V gene lookup returns CDR1 SGHTS and CDR2 YDEGEE. V gave up 1 base and J gave up 0 bases; unmatched junction bases: 8. The CDR3 region is CASSLFTGQDMNTEAFF. The CDR3 bases are TGTGCCAGCAGCTTGTTCACGGGACAGGACATGAACACTGAAGCTTTCTTT.

This clone occurred a few times. The rearrangement uses TRBV4-1 and TRBJ1-2; tentatively, D is TRBD1 (5 bases). From germline, CDR1 is MGHRA and CDR2 YSYEKL. CDR3 length equals 15 residues. V lost 2 bases, J lost 4 bases, and 14 bases lay in between. CDR3 nucleotide sequence: TGCGCCAGCAGCCAAACCAGGGACGGAGTCTATGGCTACACCTTC. It codes for CASSQTRDGVYGYTF.

The chain has TRBV27 and TRBJ2-5; D ambiguous. Germline V CDR1 and CDR2: MNHEY, SMNVEV (reference sequence). V was cut by 2 bases and J by 4 bases, with 17 bases left in between. This CDR3 contains 16 residues. The CDR3 DNA reads TGTGCCAGCAGTTTAATTGGCCACATGACCGGAGAGACCCAGTACTTC. It codes for CASSLIGHMTGETQYF.

This rearrangement joins TRBV5-6 to TRBJ2-5; either TRBD1 or TRBD2 may fit D (5 bases each). Germline CDR1 is SGHDT and CDR2 is YYEEEE. Trimming stripped 0 bases from V and 4 bases from J, with 10 bases between. The CDR3 extends over 14 amino acids. The CDR3 region has the DNA TGTGCCAGCAGCTTGGCCGGGACGGGAGAGACCCAGTACTTC. It yields the protein CASSLAGTGETQYF. Full variable domain (rest looked up from reference TRBV5-6 and TRBJ2-5): DAGVTQSPTHLIKTRGQQVTLRCSPKSGHDTVSWYQQALGQGPQFIFQYYEEEERQRGNFPDRFSGHQFPNYSSELNVNALLLGDSALYLCASSLAGTGETQYFGPGTRLLVL.

The chain is built from TRBV20-1 and TRBJ2-3; no definite D call. Trimming took off 3 bases at V and 1 base at J, with 2 bases between the two ends. The CDR3 length is 11 residues. CDR1 is DFQATT and CDR2 is SNEGSKA in the germline V gene (reference sequence). The CDR3 region is CSARGTDTQYF. The DNA for the CDR3 is TGCAGTGCTAGGGGCACAGATACGCAGTATTTT.

V gene TRBV2 combines with J gene TRBJ2-5, with 8 nucleotides matching TRBD1. The CDR3 is made up of 11 amino acids. V shed 9 bases, J shed 5 bases, and the junction held 2 bases outside the gene matches. Looked up from germline, CDR1 is SNHLY and CDR2 is FYNNEI. CDR3 sequence: CARRDRETQYF. CDR3 DNA sequence: TGTGCCAGGAGGGACAGGGAGACCCAGTACTTC.

This chain links TRBV28 with TRBJ2-5; D remains unclear. V gave up 2 bases and J gave up 4 bases, with 8 bases separating them. The CDR3 extends over 13 amino acids. Looked up from germline, CDR1 is MDHEN and CDR2 is SYDVKM. CDR3 nucleotides: TGTGCCAGCAGTTTAAGGGAACTAGAGACCCAGTACTTC. Encoded protein: CASSLRELETQYF.

This clone was counted a few times. V is TRBV7-9 and J is TRBJ1-4; tentative D call: TRBD1 (6 bases). V lost 6 bases and J lost 3, with 8 bases in between. From germline, CDR1 is SEHNR and CDR2 FQNEAQ (reference sequence). The length of the CDR3 is 13 residues. The chain's CDR3 is CASSRQANEKLFF. The CDR3 DNA is TGTGCCAGCAGTCGACAGGCTAATGAAAAACTGTTTTTT.